This T cell receptor (beta chain) derives from a study of T cell repertoires in cytomegalovirus infection. The overall study: Evidence of both CMV infection and a matching HLA type came from public TCR beta signatures.

TCRdb itself ran the reads through MiXCR, one entry per CDR3 protein. The sample records 150,000 to 200,000 distinct CDR3 sequences, about 28% being singletons. CDR3 length: 15 amino acids. V lost 2 bases and J lost 9, with 14 bases in between. Germline CDR1 reads SGHDN; CDR2 reads FVKESK. A remark on this clonotype: Its antigen is unidentified.

Regarding the study as a whole: CMV carriers with the relevant HLA were identified by cumulative public TCR beta family frequency. Ex vivo responses were dominated by HLA-C-restricted CMV-specific TCR beta clonotypes.

The chain carries TRBV14 and TRBJ1-6; D possibly corresponds to TRBD1 (6 bases). The sequenced sample was PBMCs. The receptor was derived from a human donor in good health (CMV status not recorded). Some clones in this sample may be carry-over from other donors' samples. Written as DNA, the CDR3 is TGTGCCAGCAGCCAAATCAGGGGAATAGGTTCACCCCTCCACTTT. As protein: CASSQIRGIGSPLHF.